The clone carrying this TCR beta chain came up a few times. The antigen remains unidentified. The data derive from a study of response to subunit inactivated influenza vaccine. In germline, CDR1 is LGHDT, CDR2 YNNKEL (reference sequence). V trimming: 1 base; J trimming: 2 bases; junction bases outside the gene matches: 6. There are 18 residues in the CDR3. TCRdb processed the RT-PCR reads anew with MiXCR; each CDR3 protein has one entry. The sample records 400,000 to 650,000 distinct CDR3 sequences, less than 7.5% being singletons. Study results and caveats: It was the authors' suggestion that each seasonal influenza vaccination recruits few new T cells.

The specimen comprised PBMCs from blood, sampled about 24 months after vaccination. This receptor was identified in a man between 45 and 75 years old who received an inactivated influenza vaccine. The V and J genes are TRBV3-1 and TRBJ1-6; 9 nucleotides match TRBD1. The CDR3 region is CASSQGGTGRPYNSPLHF. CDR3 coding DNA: TGTGCCAGCAGCCAAGGCGGGACAGGGAGGCCCTATAATTCACCCCTCCACTTT. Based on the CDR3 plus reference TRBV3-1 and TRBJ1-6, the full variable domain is DTAVSQTPKYLVTQMGNDKSIKCEQNLGHDTMYWYKQDSKKFLKIMFSYNNKELIINETVPNRFSPKSPDKAHLNLHINSLELGDSAVYFCASSQGGTGRPYNSPLHFGNGTRLTVT.